The 28 T cell receptor beta chains reported below all come from one sample, sequenced in a study of OX40 agonist ivuxolimab in advanced cancers. Some clones are missing from TCRdb's copy, which holds only in-frame ones; the method was immunoSEQ multiplex PCR. The sample yields around 74,000 clones, over 75% seen once. Sequenced material: CD4+ or CD8+ T cells sorted from blood, taken in a trial of the OX40 agonist ivuxolimab. Receptors were obtained from an adult with an advanced solid tumor such as melanoma, head and neck, liver or kidney cancer.

The chain carries TRBV5-1 and TRBJ2-5; 12 nucleotides align to TRBD1. Germline V gives CDR1 SGHRS, CDR2 YFSETQ. The CDR3 runs to 16 residues. Unmatched junction bases numbered 8, after V lost 3 bases and J lost 5 bases. The CDR3 reads CASSSAGQGAGETQYF. The CDR3 bases are TGCGCCAGCAGCTCGGCGGGACAGGGGGCGGGGGAGACCCAGTACTTC.

This clone was counted a few times. The V and J genes are TRBV21-1 and TRBJ2-7; the D segment call TRBD1 is taken from the table without a DNA check. TRBV21-1 is assigned pseudogene status. The CDR3 is 22 residues long. CDR3 residues: CASSKVVTGVPRPLRAVYMQYF. DNA of the CDR3: TGTGCCAGCAGCAAAGTGGTGACAGGGGTTCCCCGACCACTACGAGCGGTATACATGCAGTACTTC.

This sequence joins TRBV30 and TRBJ2-3; D unresolved. Trimming stripped 0 bases from V and 4 bases from J, with 8 bases between. The CDR3 sequence is 13 residues long. Looked up from germline, CDR1 is GTSNPN and CDR2 is SVGIG (reference sequence). CDR3 nucleotides: TGTGCCTGGAGTGTACGTGGGGCAGATACGCAGTATTTT. Encoded protein: CAWSVRGADTQYF.

The chain combines TRBV11-2 with TRBJ1-3, with D perhaps matching TRBD1 (6 bases). The CDR3 spans 15 residues. V was pared by 5 bases and J by 0 bases, with 11 bases between. Germline-derived CDR1 and CDR2 are SGHAT and FQNNGV. The CDR3 spells CASSPQGTSGNTIYF. CDR3 coding DNA: TGTGCCAGCAGCCCACAGGGTACCTCTGGAAACACCATATATTTT.

V and J are TRBV5-6 and TRBJ1-4; D unresolved. Trimming stripped 1 base from V and 0 bases from J, with 4 bases between. CDR1 and CDR2 (germline): SGHDT, YYEEEE. CDR3 size: 14 residues. The CDR3 region is CASSLFPTNEKLFF. The CDR3 DNA is TGTGCCAGCAGCTTGTTTCCAACTAATGAAAAACTGTTTTTT. Drawing the rest from reference TRBV5-6 and TRBJ1-4, the complete variable domain is DAGVTQSPTHLIKTRGQQVTLRCSPKSGHDTVSWYQQALGQGPQFIFQYYEEEERQRGNFPDRFSGHQFPNYSSELNVNALLLGDSALYLCASSLFPTNEKLFFGSGTQLSVL.

In this sample, this clone turned up once. The chain combines TRBV6-5 with TRBJ2-7; D is ambiguous. The CDR3 runs to 16 residues. CDR1 and CDR2 (germline): MNHEY, SVGAGI. V was pared by 0 bases and J by 4 bases, with 16 bases between. The CDR3 region has the DNA TGTGCCAGCAGTTACTCGGGCTCTGGTTTAGGATACGAGCAGTACTTC. This sequence encodes CASSYSGSGLGYEQYF.

The CDR3 sequence is CASSPWAQLGGETQYF. The CDR3 coding sequence is TGTGCCAGCAGCCCCTGGGCGCAGTTGGGGGGGGAGACCCAGTACTTC. The rearrangement links TRBV7-2 to TRBJ2-5; the match to TRBD2 covers 7 bases. CDR1 and CDR2 from the germline V gene are SGHTA and FQGNSA. There are 16 residues in the CDR3. V was clipped by 5 bases and J by 5 bases; unmatched bases: 14.

The genes are TRBV5-5 and TRBJ2-3; D is unclear. Germline V gene lookup returns CDR1 SGHKS and CDR2 YYEKEE (reference sequence). V shed 0 bases and J shed 1 base, with 6 bases lying between them. The CDR3 totals 14 residues. The chain's CDR3 is CASSLVYRTDTQYF. The DNA of the CDR3 is TGTGCCAGCAGCTTGGTTTACCGCACAGATACGCAGTATTTT.

This clone was picked up a small number of times. The rearrangement links TRBV5-4 to TRBJ2-7, with no clear D. Germline V lookup: CDR1 SGHNT, CDR2 YYREEE (reference sequence). V gave up 2 bases and J gave up 6 bases, with 9 bases separating them. The length of the CDR3 is 12 residues. CDR3 DNA: TGTGCCAGCAGCTTCCAGTGGAGCGAGCAGTACTTC. This gives the protein CASSFQWSEQYF.

The chain uses TRBV9 and TRBJ2-7, with 7 bases matching TRBD1. The CDR3 length is 14 residues. Germline CDR1 is SGDLS and CDR2 is YYNGEE. V shed 4 bases, J shed 4 bases, and the junction held 8 bases outside the gene matches. CDR3 bases: TGTGCCAGCAGCACCAGGACAGGTTCTTACGAGCAGTACTTC. Its protein is CASSTRTGSYEQYF.

This rearrangement joins TRBV7-2 to TRBJ1-4, with no clear D. Germline V lookup: CDR1 SGHTA, CDR2 FQGNSA. The length of the CDR3 is 15 residues. Trimming removed 3 bases at V and 6 bases at J, with 14 bases between. The CDR3 loop is CASSLGWSVDEKLFF. The CDR3 nucleotides read TGTGCCAGCAGCTTGGGCTGGAGTGTGGATGAAAAACTGTTTTTT.

The CDR3 reads CASSIGGTGVYGYTF. DNA of the CDR3: TGTGCCAGTAGTATAGGAGGGACAGGGGTTTATGGCTACACCTTC. This chain uses TRBV19 with TRBJ1-2, with 10 bases identical to TRBD1. The CDR3 runs 15 residues. Losses at the gene ends were 1 base for V and 5 bases for J; bases not matched to a gene: 4. Germline V lookup: CDR1 LNHDA, CDR2 SQIVND (reference sequence).

This chain uses TRBV7-2 with TRBJ1-6; a weak D match, TRBD1 (6 bases). The CDR3 runs 16 residues. The V and J ends lost 0 bases and 4 bases respectively, with 10 bases between them. From germline, CDR1 is SGHTA and CDR2 FQGNSA. The CDR3 coding sequence is TGTGCCAGCAGCTTAGCGCTTGGACAGTATAATTCACCCCTCCACTTT. Translation gives CASSLALGQYNSPLHF.

This chain links TRBV7-8 with TRBJ2-7, with 12 bases matching TRBD1. J was trimmed by 6 bases and V by 5 bases; bases with no gene match: 5. This CDR3 spans 14 amino acids. From germline, CDR1 is SGHVS and CDR2 FQNEAQ. The DNA of the CDR3 is TGTGCCAGCAGCCGGGGACAGGGGGCAGTCGAGCAGTACTTC. Its protein product is CASSRGQGAVEQYF.

The rearrangement uses TRBV6-6 and TRBJ2-7; 7 positions agree with TRBD1. The germline CDR1 and CDR2 sequences are MNHNY and SVGAGI (reference sequence). J gave up 6 bases and V 11 bases, and 16 bases lay outside the gene matches. This CDR3 is built from 14 residues. The CDR3 nucleotides read TGTGCCGGCGCTCATACCGACAGGGCGGTCGAGCAGTACTTC. This gives the protein CAGAHTDRAVEQYF.

The chain uses TRBV19 and TRBJ2-7; tentatively, D is TRBD1 (6 bases). Germline V lookup: CDR1 LNHDA, CDR2 SQIVND (reference sequence). The CDR3 length is 17 residues. The V and J ends lost 5 bases and 0 bases respectively, with 20 bases between them. As DNA, the CDR3 is TGTGCCAGTAGTCCCCCCTCCCCCCAGGGGAGCTCCTACGAGCAGTACTTC. It yields the protein CASSPPSPQGSSYEQYF.

The chain combines TRBV25-1 with TRBJ1-2, with D maybe TRBD1 (5 bases). This CDR3 is 14 amino acids long. CDR1 and CDR2 (germline): MGHDK, SYGVNS. V was pared by 8 bases and J by 2 bases, with 15 bases between. The CDR3 DNA sequence: TGTGCCAGCGGAGGAGCAGGGATCAACTATGGCTACACCTTC. It codes for CASGGAGINYGYTF.

This clone was recorded once. The rearrangement joins TRBV6-6 to TRBJ1-4; a weak D match, TRBD1 (6 bases). Germline values: CDR1 MNHNY, CDR2 SVGAGI (reference sequence). The CDR3 totals 13 residues. The V end lost 5 bases, the J end lost 9 bases, and 13 bases lay between the germline ends. The CDR3 reads CASSGGTPKKLFF. CDR3 DNA: TGTGCCAGCAGTGGGGGGACACCGAAAAAACTGTTTTTT.

The chain has TRBV19 and TRBJ2-1; D unresolved. V dropped 7 bases and J dropped 7 bases, with 17 bases sitting between them. The length of the CDR3 is 14 residues. CDR1 and CDR2 from the germline V gene are LNHDA and SQIVND (reference sequence). CDR3 sequence: CASTIDLGRNEQFF. CDR3 bases: TGTGCCAGTACCATTGATTTAGGGCGGAATGAGCAGTTCTTC.

This sequence joins TRBV30 and TRBJ2-5; D uncertain. The CDR3 length is 10 residues. The germline gives CDR1 GTSNPN, CDR2 SVGIG (reference sequence). The V end lost 5 bases, the J end lost 5 bases, and 6 bases lay between the germline ends. CDR3 residues: CAWSLETQYF. The CDR3 DNA is TGTGCCTGGTCTCTCGAGACCCAGTACTTC.

The chain couples TRBV11-2 to TRBJ2-2, with TRBD2 as a possible D gene (7 bases). The germline CDR1 and CDR2 sequences are SGHAT and FQNNGV. V lost 1 base to trimming and J lost 5 bases, with 17 bases between them. The CDR3 is 17 amino acids. As DNA, the CDR3 is TGTGCCAGCAGCTTAGTGTCCGGGGGGCGCGAAACCGGGGAGCTGTTTTTT. Amino acid sequence: CASSLVSGGRETGELFF.

The chain is built from TRBV2 and TRBJ1-1; D remains unclear. Germline V gene lookup returns CDR1 SNHLY and CDR2 FYNNEI. V was shortened by 11 bases and J by 1 base, with 17 bases between the two germline ends. This CDR3 comprises 14 residues. CDR3 coding DNA: TGTGCCCGAAGAGTAGTTCGAGGGAACACTGAAGCTTTCTTT. Amino acid sequence: CARRVVRGNTEAFF.

The chain links TRBV9 to TRBJ2-2; no reliable D call. Germline V gives CDR1 SGDLS, CDR2 YYNGEE. V lost 0 bases and J 0 bases, leaving 9 bases between the germline ends. This CDR3 is built from 16 residues. CDR3 amino acids: CASSVGWETNTGELFF. DNA of the CDR3: TGTGCCAGCAGCGTAGGTTGGGAAACGAACACCGGGGAGCTGTTTTTT. The full variable domain, with the rest looked up from reference TRBV9 and TRBJ2-2, is DSGVTQTPKHLITATGQRVTLRCSPRSGDLSVYWYQQSLDQGLQFLIQYYNGEERAKGNILERFSAQQFPDLHSELNLSSLELGDSALYFCASSVGWETNTGELFFGEGSRLTVL.

CDR3 sequence reads: CASEQATYEQYF. The DNA of the CDR3 is TGTGCCAGCGAGCAGGCCACCTACGAGCAGTACTTC. The V gene is TRBV2, the J gene TRBJ2-7; D remains unclear. The CDR3 extends over 12 amino acids. From germline, CDR1 is SNHLY and CDR2 FYNNEI. V was shortened by 8 bases and J by 2 bases, with 10 bases between the two germline ends.

The CDR3 region has the DNA TGTGCCAGTAGTAAAGACAGCGCCCGGGCCTATGGCTACACCTTC. Translating it yields CASSKDSARAYGYTF. This chain connects TRBV19 to TRBJ1-2; TRBD1 might be the D (5 bases). CDR3 length equals 15 residues. The V and J ends lost 4 bases and 4 bases respectively, with 16 bases between them. Germline V CDR1 and CDR2: LNHDA, SQIVND (reference sequence).

J is TRBJ1-1 and V is TRBV27, with D perhaps matching TRBD1 (5 bases). V was shortened by 10 bases and J by 0 bases, with 18 bases between the two germline ends. CDR3 length: 15 amino acids. Germline lookup yields CDR1 MNHEY and CDR2 SMNVEV (reference sequence). For the CDR3, the DNA is TGTGCCACCACCATTTTCGGGACGCTGAACACTGAAGCTTTCTTT. Its protein is CATTIFGTLNTEAFF.

The rearrangement links TRBV19 to TRBJ1-2, with D possibly TRBD1 on 5 matching bases. V gave up 6 bases and J gave up 5 bases, with 19 bases separating them. The CDR3 totals 15 residues. Germline lookup yields CDR1 LNHDA and CDR2 SQIVND (reference sequence). The CDR3 DNA is TGTGCCAGTAGAGAGACAGCCCGCGGCCCGTATGGCTACACCTTC. As protein: CASRETARGPYGYTF.

This clone was seen a handful of times. J is TRBJ1-6 and V is TRBV11-2, with a tentative D call TRBD1 (5 bases). This CDR3 is built from 16 residues. Trimming cost V 1 base and J 9 bases, with 16 bases left between them. Germline V gives CDR1 SGHAT, CDR2 FQNNGV. The CDR3 region is CASSLAGRTVGSPLHF. CDR3 nucleotides: TGTGCCAGCAGCTTAGCGGGGCGAACAGTAGGTTCACCCCTCCACTTT.